These 18 T cell receptor beta chains share one sample of origin, sequenced in a study of cytomegalovirus exposure and HLA in healthy donors (dated by TCRdb to 2017 to 2019). Library construction relied on the immunoSEQ multiplex PCR assay. For the multiplex PCR, a mixture combining 60 forward primers for TCR Vbeta segments and 13 reverse primers for TCR Jbeta segments was used. Drawn from immuneACCESS, this table holds only the in-frame rearrangements with V and J called that TCRdb kept. Clones are partly lost; checked studies trace under half to an unresolved V gene and leave the rest unexplained. A total of 100,000 to 150,000 clones appear in this sample, roughly 85% of them only once. About 3.9% of the sample lies in the top ten. The sequencing sample was made of PBMCs. These receptors all come from a woman in her thirties or forties in good health and CMV-seropositive.

This clone appeared a single time. The chain links TRBV27 to TRBJ2-5, with 7 bases identical to TRBD2. The end of the DNA is better explained by TRBJ2-7, so the J call may be wrong. This CDR3 is 18 amino acids long. Germline assignment: CDR1 MNHEY and CDR2 SMNVEV (reference sequence). The CDR3 spells CASSLNPVGRGSVHEQYF. The CDR3 region has the DNA TGTGCCAGCAGTTTAAACCCCGTGGGGAGGGGAAGTGTACACGAGCAGTACTTC.

This chain connects TRBV5-1 to TRBJ2-3; TRBD2 agrees at 12 bases. V was pared by 2 bases and J by 1 base, with 8 bases of the junction left unmatched. There are 18 residues in the CDR3. In germline, CDR1 is SGHRS, CDR2 YFSETQ. CDR3 sequence reads: CASSFRLAGVGGTDTQYF. For the CDR3, the DNA is TGCGCCAGCAGCTTCAGACTAGCGGGAGTAGGGGGCACAGATACGCAGTATTTT.

V and J are TRBV19 and TRBJ2-4, with D maybe TRBD1 (5 bases). The CDR3 has 15 amino acids. Germline loops: CDR1 LNHDA, CDR2 SQIVND (reference sequence). V lost 1 base and J 7 bases, leaving 14 bases between the germline ends. The CDR3 coding sequence is TGTGCCAGTAGTATAGGACCGATCAAGGGGAACATTCAGTACTTC. Residues: CASSIGPIKGNIQYF.

The rearrangement joins TRBV5-6 to TRBJ2-3; D is perhaps TRBD2 (6 bases). V dropped 0 bases and J dropped 2 bases, with 19 bases sitting between them. Looked up from germline, CDR1 is SGHDT and CDR2 is YYEEEE. The CDR3 length is 18 residues. CDR3 residues: CASSLGIVAVENTDTQYF. The CDR3 DNA sequence: TGTGCCAGCAGCTTGGGTATAGTAGCGGTAGAAAACACAGATACGCAGTATTTT.

This rearrangement joins TRBV5-5 to TRBJ1-1, with a tentative D call TRBD1 (5 bases). The CDR3 totals 13 residues. Between the trimmed V and J ends, which lost 2 bases and 6 bases, there was a span of 11 bases. CDR1 is SGHKS, CDR2 YYEKEE, per germline (reference sequence). The CDR3 coding sequence is TGTGCCAGCAGCTTTCTCTCCAGGGCTGAAGCTTTCTTT. This codes for CASSFLSRAEAFF.

This chain uses TRBV5-1 with TRBJ1-2; TRBD1 might be the D (6 bases). CDR1 and CDR2 from the germline V gene are SGHRS and YFSETQ. With 4 bases removed from V and 4 bases from J, the gap between germline ends came to 17 bases. The CDR3 is 15 amino acids. The CDR3 loop reads CASSKKQGMSYGYTF. CDR3 coding DNA: TGCGCCAGCAGCAAAAAACAGGGTATGAGCTATGGCTACACCTTC.

The V and J genes are TRBV6-1 and TRBJ1-1; possible D gene TRBD1, 6 bases. The germline V and J ends were trimmed by 2 bases and 0 bases, with 10 bases remaining between them. This CDR3 contains 15 residues. CDR1 MNHNS and CDR2 SASEGT come from the germline V gene. The CDR3 spells CASSEKAGVNTEAFF. Here the CDR3 DNA reads TGTGCCAGCAGTGAAAAGGCAGGGGTGAACACTGAAGCTTTCTTT.

The chain carries TRBV7-6 and TRBJ2-1, with TRBD2 matching over 11 bases. The CDR3 covers 15 residues. Germline values: CDR1 SGHVS, CDR2 FNYEAQ. The J segment lost 10 bases and the V segment lost 5 bases, leaving 10 bases of the junction unmatched. DNA for the CDR3: TGTGCCAGCAGCCTGCTGGTAGCGGGAGGGGACGAGCAGTTCTTC. It specifies CASSLLVAGGDEQFF.

This sequence joins TRBV27 and TRBJ2-7; TRBD2 matches at 9 bases. Per the germline V gene, CDR1 is MNHEY and CDR2 is SMNVEV (reference sequence). The CDR3 covers 15 residues. The V segment lost 3 bases and the J segment 5 bases; nucleotides outside the gene matches: 8. Here the CDR3 DNA reads TGTGCCAGCAGTTTCTATAGCGGGAGTATCGACGAGCAGTACTTC. It codes for CASSFYSGSIDEQYF.

The chain has TRBV18 and TRBJ1-6; D gene unclear. The germline gives CDR1 KGHSH, CDR2 LQKENI. This CDR3 is 13 amino acids long. The germline V and J ends were trimmed by 6 bases and 8 bases, with 11 bases remaining between them. The CDR3 DNA reads TGTGCCAGCTCCGAGATCGGGGATTCACCCCTCCACTTT. It encodes CASSEIGDSPLHF.

The chain joins TRBV19 to TRBJ2-2; no reliable D call. The CDR3 is made up of 14 amino acids. The V end lost 5 bases, the J end lost 0 bases, and 7 bases lay between the germline ends. Germline values: CDR1 LNHDA, CDR2 SQIVND (reference sequence). DNA for the CDR3: TGTGCCAGTAGTCTCTTTCCGAACACCGGGGAGCTGTTTTTT. Translating gives CASSLFPNTGELFF.

V usage is TRBV9 and J usage is TRBJ1-1; 7 bases map to TRBD1. V shed 4 bases, J shed 1 base, and the junction held 7 bases outside the gene matches. Germline V CDR1 and CDR2: SGDLS, YYNGEE. The CDR3 spans 15 residues. The CDR3 region is CASSPRWDRNTEAFF. DNA of the CDR3: TGTGCCAGCAGCCCCCGATGGGACAGGAACACTGAAGCTTTCTTT.

The gene calls are TRBV9 and TRBJ2-2; D possibly corresponds to TRBD2 (5 bases). With 4 bases removed from V and 1 base from J, the gap between germline ends came to 11 bases. In germline, CDR1 is SGDLS, CDR2 YYNGEE. This CDR3 has 15 amino acids. The CDR3 reads CASSPFEGNTGELFF. CDR3 DNA: TGTGCCAGCAGCCCCTTTGAGGGGAACACCGGGGAGCTGTTTTTT.

CDR3 region: CASSPRLTEAFF. CDR3 in DNA: TGTGCCAGCAGCCCGAGGCTCACTGAAGCTTTCTTT. J is TRBJ1-1 and V is TRBV2; no clear D gene. V was clipped by 6 bases and J by 4 bases, with 9 bases between them. This CDR3 is built from 12 residues. From germline, CDR1 is SNHLY and CDR2 FYNNEI.

This chain uses TRBV7-8 with TRBJ2-1; 8 bases match TRBD2. The CDR3 runs to 18 residues. Germline lookup yields CDR1 SGHVS and CDR2 FQNEAQ. With V trimmed by 5 bases and J by 0 bases, 12 bases remained unmatched. The CDR3 DNA reads as TGTGCCAGCAGCCCCGAAAGGACTAGCTGGAGCTCCTACAATGAGCAGTTCTTC. As protein: CASSPERTSWSSYNEQFF.

The chain couples TRBV7-9 to TRBJ2-5, with 13 positions matching TRBD2. CDR3 length equals 19 residues. Trimming took 5 bases from V and 1 from J; bases not matched to a gene: 13. Looked up from germline, CDR1 is SEHNR and CDR2 is FQNEAQ (reference sequence). The CDR3 sequence: CASSPPPGTSGTTQETQYF. Here the CDR3 DNA reads TGTGCCAGCAGCCCACCCCCCGGGACTAGCGGGACAACCCAAGAGACCCAGTACTTC.

V and J are TRBV7-3 and TRBJ2-1; D uncertain. CDR3 size: 14 residues. V dropped 3 bases and J dropped 6 bases, with 12 bases sitting between them. Germline-derived CDR1 and CDR2 are SGHTA and FQGTGA. CDR3: CASSFGPSGNEQFF. CDR3 bases: TGTGCCAGCAGCTTCGGCCCCTCGGGCAATGAGCAGTTCTTC.

The chain has TRBV30 and TRBJ2-7, with TRBD2 matching 8 bases. V dropped 4 bases and J dropped 2; count of bases not matched to a gene: 7. The CDR3 sequence is 14 residues long. CDR1 and CDR2 (germline): GTSNPN, SVGIG (reference sequence). The CDR3 DNA reads TGTGCCTGGACTCTAGCGGGCTACGCCTACGAGCAGTACTTC. This sequence encodes CAWTLAGYAYEQYF.